This TCR beta chain emerged from a study of blood T cell repertoires in COVID-19. The repertoire was sequenced with immunoSEQ multiplex PCR; TCRdb's copy has only in-frame clones and lacks some. The sample comprises 40,000 to 55,000 clones, 70% to 85% of which are singletons, and 30% to 35% rests with the top ten. Germline CDR1 and CDR2: SGHDT and YYEEEE. The CDR3 has 17 residues. V trimming: 1 base; J trimming: 4 bases; junction bases outside the gene matches: 5. The sequencing sample was made of peripheral blood. The receptor's source is a woman aged 80 or older with acute or convalescent COVID-19. This rearrangement joins TRBV5-6 to TRBJ2-3; 14 nucleotides align to TRBD2. In DNA form, the CDR3 reads TGTGCCAGCAGCTTGCGGCCGGGACTAGCGGGGGCAGATACGCAGTATTTT. This gives the protein CASSLRPGLAGADTQYF.